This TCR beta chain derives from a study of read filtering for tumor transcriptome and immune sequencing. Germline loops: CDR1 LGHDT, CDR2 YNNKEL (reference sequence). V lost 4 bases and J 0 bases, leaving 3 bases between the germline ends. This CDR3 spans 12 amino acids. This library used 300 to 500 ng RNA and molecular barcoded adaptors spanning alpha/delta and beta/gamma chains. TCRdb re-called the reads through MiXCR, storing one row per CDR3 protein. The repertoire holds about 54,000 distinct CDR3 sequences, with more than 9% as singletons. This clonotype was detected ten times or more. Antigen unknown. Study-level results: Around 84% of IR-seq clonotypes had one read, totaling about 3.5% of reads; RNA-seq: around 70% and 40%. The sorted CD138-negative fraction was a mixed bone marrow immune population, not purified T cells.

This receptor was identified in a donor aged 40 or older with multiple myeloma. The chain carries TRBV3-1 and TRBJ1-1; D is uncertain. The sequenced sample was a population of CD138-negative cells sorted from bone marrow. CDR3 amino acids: CASSRMNTEAFF. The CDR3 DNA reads TGTGCCAGCAGCCGTATGAACACTGAAGCTTTCTTT.